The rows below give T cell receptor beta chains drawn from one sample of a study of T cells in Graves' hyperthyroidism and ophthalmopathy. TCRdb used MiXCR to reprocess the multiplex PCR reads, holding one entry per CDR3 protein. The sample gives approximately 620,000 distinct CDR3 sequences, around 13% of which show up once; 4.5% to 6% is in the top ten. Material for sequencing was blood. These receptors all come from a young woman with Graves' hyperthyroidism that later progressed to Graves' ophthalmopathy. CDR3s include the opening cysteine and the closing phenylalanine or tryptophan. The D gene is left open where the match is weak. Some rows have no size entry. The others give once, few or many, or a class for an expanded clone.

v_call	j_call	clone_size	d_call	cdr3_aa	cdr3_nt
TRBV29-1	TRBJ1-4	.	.	CSVLGAREKLFF	TGCAGCGTTCTGGGGGCGCGTGAAAAACTGTTTTTT
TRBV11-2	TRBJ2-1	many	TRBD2	CASSLAGTSGPPYNEQFF	TGTGCCAGCAGCTTAGCCGGGACTAGCGGCCCTCCTTACAATGAGCAGTTCTTC
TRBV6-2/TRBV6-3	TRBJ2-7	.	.	CASSYSPRESSYEQYF	TGTGCCAGCAGTTACTCCCCGCGGGAAAGCTCCTACGAGCAGTACTTC
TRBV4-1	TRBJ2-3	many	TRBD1	CASSQSPGQGFHIGSEDTQYF	TGCGCCAGCAGCCAATCACCGGGACAGGGGTTTCATATCGGTTCGGAAGATACGCAGTATTTT
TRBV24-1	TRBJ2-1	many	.	CATGPYNEQFF	TGTGCCACCGGACCTTACAATGAGCAGTTCTTC
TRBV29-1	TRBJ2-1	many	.	CSVDPLARSYNEQFF	TGCAGCGTTGATCCCCTAGCGAGATCCTACAATGAGCAGTTCTTC
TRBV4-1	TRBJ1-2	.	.	CASSGLSRKFNYGYTF	TGCGCCAGCAGCGGGCTATCCAGGAAGTTTAACTATGGCTACACCTTC
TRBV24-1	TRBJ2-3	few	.	CATSRGTDTQYF	TGTGCCACCAGCAGGGGCACAGATACGCAGTATTTT
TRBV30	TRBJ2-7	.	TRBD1	CASSTGVYEQYF	TGTGCCTCCTCGACAGGGGTCTACGAGCAGTACTTC
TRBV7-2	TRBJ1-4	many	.	CASSPRTGDVEKLFF	TGTGCCAGCAGCCCCCGAACCGGCGACGTTGAAAAACTGTTTTTT
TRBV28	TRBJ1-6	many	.	CASSSPPGTDSPLHF	TGTGCCAGCAGTTCCCCCCCTGGGACCGATTCACCCCTCCACTTT
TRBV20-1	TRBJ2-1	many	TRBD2	CSARDLTSGRKPYNEQFF	TGCAGTGCTAGAGATCTGACTAGCGGGAGAAAACCGTACAATGAGCAGTTCTTC
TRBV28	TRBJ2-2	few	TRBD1	CASSSTGAGELFF	TGTGCCAGCAGTTCGACAGGGGCCGGGGAGCTGTTTTTT
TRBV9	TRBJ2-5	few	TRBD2	CASSVSGTTPGTQYF	TGTGCCAGCAGCGTTTCCGGGACTACTCCGGGGACCCAGTACTTC
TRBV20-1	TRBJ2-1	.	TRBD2	CSARDFREVYEQFF	TGCAGTGCTAGAGATTTCCGGGAGGTCTATGAGCAGTTCTTC
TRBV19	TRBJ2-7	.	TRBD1	CASSIDQGADTYEQYF	TGTGCCAGTAGTATAGATCAGGGGGCGGACACTTACGAGCAGTACTTC
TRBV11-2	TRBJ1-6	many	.	CASSALGDSPLHF	TGTGCCAGCAGCGCACTGGGGGATTCACCCCTCCACTTT
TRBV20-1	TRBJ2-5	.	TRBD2	CSARVMMGSGRTKETQYF	TGCAGTGCTAGAGTGATGATGGGTAGCGGGAGAACCAAAGAGACCCAGTACTTC